This is a list of T cell receptor beta chains from one sample in a study of beta chain features in type 1 diabetes. Sequencing was performed with immunoSEQ multiplex PCR; in TCRdb, only in-frame clones are kept and a portion is missing. The table shows around 200,000 clones, with about 13% occurring only once. The material sequenced was central memory CD4+ T cells from blood. The receptors come from a woman between 18 and 29 years old in good health. CDR3s include the opening cysteine and the closing phenylalanine or tryptophan. A D gene is named only where the DNA matches it firmly. Size is stated for part of the rows, as once, few or many counts, or as a class when the clone is expanded.

d_gene | j_gene | abundance | v_gene | CDR3aa | CDR3nt
NA | TRBJ1-2 | few | TRBV7-9 | CASSLGGVNYGYTF | TGTGCCAGCAGCTTAGGCGGAGTTAACTATGGCTACACCTTC
NA | TRBJ2-5 | few | TRBV5-4 | CASSSIETSKETQYF | TGTGCCAGCAGCTCCATTGAGACTAGTAAAGAGACCCAGTACTTC
TRBD2 | TRBJ2-3 | few | TRBV5-4 | CASSGASGRRTSTDTQYF | TGTGCCAGCAGCGGGGCTAGCGGGAGGAGAACTAGCACAGATACGCAGTATTTT
TRBD2 | TRBJ2-3 | few | TRBV30 | CAWSISGTQNTQYF | TGTGCCTGGAGTATTAGCGGGACACAAAATACGCAGTATTTT
TRBD2 | TRBJ2-1 | NA | TRBV7-2 | CASSLASGKGWNEQFF | TGTGCCAGCAGCTTAGCTAGCGGGAAGGGGTGGAATGAGCAGTTCTTC
NA | TRBJ2-3 | NA | TRBV28 | CASSLDKVQDTQYF | TGTGCCAGCAGTCTGGACAAAGTTCAAGATACGCAGTATTTT
NA | TRBJ2-5 | few | TRBV6-6 | CASSYNRVEETQYF | TGTGCCAGCAGTTATAACAGGGTGGAAGAGACCCAGTACTTC
NA | TRBJ2-7 | NA | TRBV29-1 | CSVRTGQGTYEQYF | TGCAGCGTTCGTACCGGACAAGGAACCTACGAGCAGTACTTC
NA | TRBJ1-2 | few | TRBV28 | CASSHPTAALSGYTF | TGTGCCAGCAGTCACCCGACAGCCGCCCTTTCAGGCTACACCTTC
NA | TRBJ1-5 | few | TRBV30 | CAWSAIDSLNQPQHF | TGTGCCTGGAGCGCCATCGACAGCCTCAATCAGCCCCAGCATTTT
TRBD1 | TRBJ2-7 | many | TRBV7-6 | CASSLAGQGAYEQYF | TGTGCCAGCAGCTTAGCGGGACAGGGCGCCTACGAGCAGTACTTC
NA | TRBJ2-3 | NA | TRBV11-2 | CASSGSDTQYF | TGTGCCAGCAGCGGCTCAGATACGCAGTATTTT
TRBD1 | TRBJ2-5 | NA | TRBV9 | CASSVEAGTGRSETQYF | TGTGCCAGCAGCGTAGAGGCCGGGACAGGGAGGTCAGAGACCCAGTACTTC
TRBD1 | TRBJ1-2 | few | TRBV11-1 | CASSPGQGDYGYTF | TGTGCCAGCAGCCCAGGACAGGGGGACTATGGCTACACCTTC
TRBD2 | TRBJ2-2 | few | TRBV4-3 | CASSQGTSGRLAVSTGELFF | TGCGCCAGCAGCCAAGGGACTAGCGGGAGATTGGCCGTGAGCACCGGGGAGCTGTTTTTT
TRBD1 | TRBJ2-1 | NA | TRBV27 | CASSQSRQGIEQFF | TGTGCCAGCAGTCAATCTCGACAGGGGATCGAGCAGTTCTTC
TRBD1 | TRBJ1-1 | NA | TRBV7-2 | CASSKRTGWNTEAFF | TGTGCCAGCAGCAAAAGGACAGGGTGGAACACTGAAGCTTTCTTT
NA | TRBJ1-1 | NA | TRBV27 | CASSPTPGSSAFF | TGTGCCAGCAGTCCCACTCCAGGATCTTCAGCTTTCTTT
NA | TRBJ2-7 | NA | TRBV6-5 | CASSYGLPNSYEQYF | TGTGCCAGCAGTTACGGACTACCAAACTCCTACGAGCAGTACTTC
TRBD2 | TRBJ2-7 | NA | TRBV28 | CASSVLAGVPYEQYF | TGTGCCAGCAGTGTACTAGCGGGAGTTCCCTACGAGCAGTACTTC
TRBD2 | TRBJ2-1 | NA | TRBV14 | CASSPPGTSGSDEQFF | TGTGCCAGCAGCCCACCCGGGACTAGCGGGAGTGATGAGCAGTTCTTC
TRBD2 | TRBJ2-2 | NA | TRBV11-2 | CASSRLAGSRGTGELFF | TGTGCCAGCAGCCGACTAGCGGGAAGTCGGGGCACCGGGGAGCTGTTTTTT
NA | TRBJ2-7 | NA | TRBV4-2 | CASSQARVRFYEQYF | TGTGCCAGCAGCCAGGCCCGGGTGCGATTCTACGAGCAGTACTTC
NA | TRBJ1-1 | few | TRBV4-3 | CASSQDEGRGRGFAEAFF | TGCGCCAGCAGCCAAGATGAGGGACGGGGGCGGGGGTTCGCTGAAGCTTTCTTT
TRBD2 | TRBJ2-1 | NA | TRBV18 | CASSPPGEGEQFF | TGTGCCAGCTCACCACCGGGGGAGGGTGAGCAGTTCTTC
TRBD2 | TRBJ2-2 | NA | TRBV23-1 | CASSQWGLRGGTGELFF | TGCGCCAGCAGTCAATGGGGGCTTCGCGGGGGGACCGGGGAGCTGTTTTTT
TRBD2 | TRBJ2-1 | NA | TRBV30 | CAWSRGTSGNEQFF | TGTGCCTGGAGTAGAGGGACTAGCGGCAATGAGCAGTTCTTC
TRBD1 | TRBJ2-7 | few | TRBV9 | CASSTGQAEAIYEQYF | TGTGCCAGCAGCACTGGACAGGCGGAGGCCATCTACGAGCAGTACTTC
TRBD1 | TRBJ1-5 | few | TRBV28 | CASSPGQDNQPQHF | TGTGCCAGCAGCCCGGGACAGGATAATCAGCCCCAGCATTTT
TRBD1 | TRBJ2-4 | few | TRBV7-6 | CASSDRAAKNIQYF | TGTGCCAGCAGCGACAGGGCTGCCAAAAACATTCAGTACTTC
NA | TRBJ2-5 | few | TRBV5-4 | CASRSGSQTQYF | TGTGCCAGCAGATCAGGGTCCCAGACCCAGTACTTC
TRBD1 | TRBJ2-7 | few | TRBV6-5 | CASSDPGQGPEQYF | TGTGCCAGCAGTGATCCGGGACAGGGGCCCGAGCAGTACTTC
TRBD2 | TRBJ2-1 | few | TRBV29-1 | CSVSGGRGNEQFF | TGCAGCGTTTCAGGCGGGAGGGGGAATGAGCAGTTCTTC
NA | TRBJ2-1 | few | TRBV29-1 | CSVEVGRGREQFF | TGCAGCGTTGAAGTTGGGAGGGGGAGGGAGCAGTTCTTC
TRBD2 | TRBJ2-7 | few | TRBV28 | CASSYLTSGGVNRYEQYF | TGTGCCAGCAGTTACTTGACTAGCGGGGGAGTCAACCGCTACGAGCAGTACTTC
NA | TRBJ1-1 | few | TRBV29-1 | CSVAASGGPLNTEAFF | TGCAGCGTCGCCGCGTCGGGGGGGCCTTTGAACACTGAAGCTTTCTTT
NA | TRBJ2-2 | few | TRBV29-1 | CSAILGLTNTGELFF | TGCAGCGCCATCCTAGGCCTGACGAACACCGGGGAGCTGTTTTTT
TRBD1 | TRBJ1-5 | few | TRBV9 | CASSRQGSKPQHF | TGTGCCAGCAGCCGACAGGGAAGCAAGCCCCAGCATTTT
NA | TRBJ1-5 | NA | TRBV7-6 | CASSPQVNQPQHF | TGTGCCAGCAGCCCACAGGTCAATCAGCCCCAGCATTTT
TRBD1 | TRBJ2-7 | NA | TRBV7-2 | CASSARTGNEQYF | TGTGCCAGCAGCGCCCGGACAGGGAACGAGCAGTACTTC
NA | TRBJ1-2 | many | TRBV7-2 | CASSSFTSYGYTF | TGTGCCAGCAGCAGTTTCACTTCCTATGGCTACACCTTC
NA | TRBJ1-5 | once | TRBV7-9 | CASSFGTGGNQPQHF | TGTGCCAGCAGCTTCGGAACAGGAGGCAATCAGCCCCAGCATTTT
TRBD2 | TRBJ2-3 | NA | TRBV7-9 | CASSLGSGGGDTQYF | TGTGCCAGCAGCTTAGGAAGCGGGGGGGGAGATACGCAGTATTTT